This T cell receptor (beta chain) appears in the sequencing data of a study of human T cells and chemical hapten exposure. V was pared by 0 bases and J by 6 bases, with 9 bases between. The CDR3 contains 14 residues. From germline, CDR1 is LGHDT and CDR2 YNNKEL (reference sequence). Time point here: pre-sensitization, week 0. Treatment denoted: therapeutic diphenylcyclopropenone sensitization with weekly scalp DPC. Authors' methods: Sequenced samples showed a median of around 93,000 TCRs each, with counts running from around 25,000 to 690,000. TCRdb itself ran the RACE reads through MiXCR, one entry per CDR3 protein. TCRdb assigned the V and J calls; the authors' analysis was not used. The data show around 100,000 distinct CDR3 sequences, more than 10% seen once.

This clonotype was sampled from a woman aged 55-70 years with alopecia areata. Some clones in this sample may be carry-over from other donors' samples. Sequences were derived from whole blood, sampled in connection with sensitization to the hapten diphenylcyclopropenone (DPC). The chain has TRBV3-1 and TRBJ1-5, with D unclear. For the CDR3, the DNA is TGTGCCAGCAGCCAAGAGATTGTTTCTCAGCCCCAGCATTTT. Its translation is CASSQEIVSQPQHF.